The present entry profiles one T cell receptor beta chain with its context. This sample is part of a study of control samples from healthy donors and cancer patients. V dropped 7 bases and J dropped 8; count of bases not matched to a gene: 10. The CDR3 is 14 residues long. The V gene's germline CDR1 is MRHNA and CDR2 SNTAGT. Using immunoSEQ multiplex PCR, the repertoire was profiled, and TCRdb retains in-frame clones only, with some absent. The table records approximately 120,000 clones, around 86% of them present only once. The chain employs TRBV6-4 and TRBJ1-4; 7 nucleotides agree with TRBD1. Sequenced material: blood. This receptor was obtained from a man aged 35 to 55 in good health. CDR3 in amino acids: CASIKGGGEEKLFF. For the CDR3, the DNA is TGTGCCAGCATTAAAGGGGGCGGTGAGGAAAAACTGTTTTTT.